Shown below are 28 T cell receptor beta chains from a single sample sequenced in a study of somatic mutations in cytotoxic T cells in rheumatoid arthritis (dated by TCRdb to the late 2010s). The method behind the library was the immunoSEQ multiplex PCR assay. The source is immuneACCESS, and TCRdb retained only in-frame sequences with V and J called. Part of the clones is not carried over; for the studies checked, unresolved V genes explain less than half of this, and the remainder is unexplained. This sample has about 26,000 clones in its table, and 82% of those were observed once. The ten largest clones take up about 5.2% of the sample. The specimen was CD8+ T cells sorted from blood. The receptors derive from a man aged 50-59 years in good health.

The chain recombines TRBV6-5 with TRBJ2-1, with 14 bases that match TRBD2. The CDR3 runs 16 residues. Per the germline V gene, CDR1 is MNHEY and CDR2 is SVGAGI. The trim removed 2 bases at V and 5 bases at J, leaving 2 bases unmatched. The CDR3 DNA sequence: TGTGCCAGCAGTTACCAGGGACTAGCGGGGGACAATGAGCAGTTCTTC. Translation gives CASSYQGLAGDNEQFF.

This CDR3 reads CASSISSGSTEQYF. The CDR3 DNA sequence: TGTGCCAGTAGTATTTCGAGCGGGAGTACCGAGCAGTACTTC. The genes are TRBV19 and TRBJ2-7, with 8 nucleotides matching TRBD2. V shed 3 bases, J shed 6 bases, and the junction held 7 bases outside the gene matches. This CDR3 contains 14 residues. Germline V gene sequence: CDR1 LNHDA, CDR2 SQIVND (reference sequence). Full variable domain (missing parts from reference TRBV19 and TRBJ2-7): DGGITQSPKYLFRKEGQNVTLSCEQNLNHDAMYWYRQDPGQGLRLIYYSQIVNDFQKGDIAEGYSVSREKKESFPLTVTSAQKNPTAFYLCASSISSGSTEQYFGPGTRLTVT.

The chain employs TRBV7-9 and TRBJ2-2, with unresolved D. Deletions cut 2 bases from V and 5 bases from J, with 6 bases between. CDR3 length: 13 amino acids. The germline CDR1 and CDR2 sequences are SEHNR and FQNEAQ (reference sequence). This chain's CDR3 is CASSLSETGELFF. The CDR3 DNA follows: TGTGCCAGCAGCTTAAGCGAGACCGGGGAGCTGTTTTTT.

This chain uses TRBV6-5 with TRBJ1-2; 10 bases fit TRBD1. CDR3 length equals 15 residues. J gave up 5 bases and V 6 bases, and 9 bases lay outside the gene matches. Per the germline V gene, CDR1 is MNHEY and CDR2 is SVGAGI. CDR3 region: CASRDPDRGVYGYTF. In nucleotides, the CDR3 is TGTGCCAGCAGGGACCCGGACAGGGGGGTATATGGCTACACCTTC.

This chain links TRBV5-1 with TRBJ2-5; 9 bases match TRBD2. Germline CDR1 SGHRS, CDR2 YFSETQ. V dropped 7 bases and J dropped 5; count of bases not matched to a gene: 6. The CDR3 loop spans 13 amino acids. CDR3 region: CASGVAGVETQYF. The CDR3 coding sequence is TGCGCCAGCGGTGTAGCGGGAGTTGAGACCCAGTACTTC.

This rearrangement joins TRBV19 to TRBJ2-1, with D possibly being TRBD2 (6 bases). The CDR3 spans 15 residues. Trimming took 5 bases from V and 0 from J, leaving 11 bases between them. Per the germline V gene, CDR1 is LNHDA and CDR2 is SQIVND (reference sequence). The CDR3: CASSSGEYSYNEQFF. CDR3 bases: TGTGCCAGTAGTTCGGGGGAATACTCCTACAATGAGCAGTTCTTC.

The V gene is TRBV29-1, the J gene TRBJ2-7, with TRBD1 as a possible D gene (6 bases). V was trimmed by 4 bases and J by 4 bases, leaving 14 bases between them. The CDR3 sequence is 13 residues long. Germline assignment: CDR1 SQVTM and CDR2 ANQGSEA. The CDR3 DNA sequence: TGCAGCGTTGGGGCAGGGGAAGGGTACGAGCAGTACTTC. Translated: CSVGAGEGYEQYF.

The chain recombines TRBV20-1 with TRBJ1-1; the D is unclear. CDR1 and CDR2 from the germline V gene are DFQATT and SNEGSKA (reference sequence). Trimming pared 7 bases from V and 1 base from J, leaving 7 bases between. The CDR3 runs 11 residues. CDR3 bases: TGCAGTGTCCCAGGGAACACTGAAGCTTTCTTT. Amino acids: CSVPGNTEAFF.

This chain links TRBV19 with TRBJ2-7; 7 nucleotides match TRBD1. J lost 6 bases, V lost 5 bases, and 4 bases had no gene match. Germline loops: CDR1 LNHDA, CDR2 SQIVND (reference sequence). This CDR3 is built from 12 residues. CDR3 sequence: CASSQGGGEQYF. The DNA of the CDR3 is TGTGCCAGTAGTCAAGGGGGCGGCGAGCAGTACTTC.

The sample holds a few counts of this clone. The chain combines TRBV10-1 with TRBJ2-3, with a tentative D call TRBD2 (6 bases). Germline V gene data show CDR1 as WNHNN and CDR2 as SYGVQD (reference sequence). Trimming stripped 1 base from V and 3 bases from J, with 11 bases between. The CDR3 has 15 residues. CDR3 in amino acids: CASSELSGTTDTQYF. The CDR3 DNA reads as TGCGCCAGCAGTGAGTTATCCGGGACTACAGATACGCAGTATTTT.

This chain joins TRBV11-3 and TRBJ2-5; a weak D match, TRBD2 (6 bases). The CDR3 sequence is 15 residues long. Germline V lookup: CDR1 SGHNT, CDR2 YENEEA. V dropped 5 bases and J dropped 4 bases, with 17 bases sitting between them. The CDR3 sequence: CASSPSPGVRETQYF. The CDR3 DNA reads TGTGCCAGCAGCCCGAGCCCGGGAGTAAGAGAGACCCAGTACTTC.

This chain connects TRBV6-6 to TRBJ1-5, with 7 positions matching TRBD1. The trim removed 6 bases at V and 6 bases at J, leaving 14 bases unmatched. The CDR3 is made up of 16 amino acids. Germline V lookup: CDR1 MNHNY, CDR2 SVGAGI (reference sequence). CDR3 sequence: CASRLARQGLGQPQHF. In DNA, the CDR3 is TGTGCCAGCAGACTAGCCCGACAGGGACTCGGTCAGCCCCAGCATTTT.

This chain joins TRBV6-5 and TRBJ2-2; 7 nucleotides match TRBD2. The CDR3 length is 15 residues. Germline lookup yields CDR1 MNHEY and CDR2 SVGAGI. J gave up 4 bases and V 6 bases, and 8 bases lay outside the gene matches. CDR3 coding DNA: TGTGCCAGCAGCCCCACTAGCGAACTCACCGGGGAGCTGTTTTTT. It is translated as CASSPTSELTGELFF.

The chain recombines TRBV10-3 with TRBJ2-1; D may be TRBD1 (6 bases). Germline CDR1 reads ENHRY; CDR2 reads SYGVKD. V shed 8 bases and J shed 4 bases, with 12 bases lying between them. The CDR3 is 13 residues long. The CDR3 loop reads CAIGGAGYNEQFF. CDR3 sequence (DNA): TGTGCCATCGGGGGCGCCGGTTACAATGAGCAGTTCTTC.

V usage is TRBV25-1 and J usage is TRBJ2-1, with 8 bases aligning to TRBD2. The germline V gene encodes CDR1 MGHDK and CDR2 SYGVNS. V shed 4 bases and J 3 bases; nucleotides not matched to a gene: 2. The CDR3 runs 14 residues. The CDR3 here is CASSVSGVYNEQFF. CDR3 sequence (DNA): TGTGCCAGCAGTGTTAGCGGGGTCTACAATGAGCAGTTCTTC.

Here the CDR3 reads CASSLASWWISGTSYEQYF. The CDR3 DNA reads as TGTGCCAGCAGCTTAGCTTCTTGGTGGATTAGCGGGACCAGCTACGAGCAGTACTTC. The V call is TRBV11-3, the J call TRBJ2-7; TRBD2 aligns across 8 bases. The germline V gene encodes CDR1 SGHNT and CDR2 YENEEA. The CDR3 is made up of 19 amino acids. The trim removed 1 base at V and 3 bases at J, leaving 17 bases unmatched.

The rearrangement uses TRBV9 and TRBJ2-7; D might be TRBD2 (6 bases). The germline V gene has CDR1 SGDLS and CDR2 YYNGEE. The CDR3 sequence is 15 residues long. V dropped 0 bases and J dropped 8 bases, with 18 bases sitting between them. The CDR3 DNA reads TGTGCCAGCAGCGTAGCTCTAACGGGACTGGGGAAGCAGTACTTC. Its protein product is CASSVALTGLGKQYF.

The chain joins TRBV4-2 to TRBJ1-2, with 8 bases identical to TRBD1. The V gene's germline CDR1 is LGHNA and CDR2 YNFKEQ. V dropped 0 bases and J dropped 4; count of bases not matched to a gene: 1. CDR3 size: 14 residues. The CDR3, as DNA: TGTGCCAGCAGCCAAGAAACAGGGGGCTATGGCTACACCTTC. This sequence encodes CASSQETGGYGYTF.

V and J are TRBV5-6 and TRBJ2-7; 11 bases are shared with TRBD1. The CDR3 extends over 13 amino acids. V dropped 4 bases and J dropped 6; count of bases not matched to a gene: 3. The germline V gene has CDR1 SGHDT and CDR2 YYEEEE. CDR3 coding DNA: TGTGCCAGCAGCCCCGGGACAGGGGGCGAGCAGTACTTC. Protein sequence: CASSPGTGGEQYF.

The V and J genes are TRBV7-8 and TRBJ2-7; 7 bases line up with TRBD1. The CDR3 is 11 amino acids. V gave up 4 bases and J gave up 10 bases; unmatched junction bases: 4. The germline gives CDR1 SGHVS, CDR2 FQNEAQ. CDR3: CASSSHRGQYF. The CDR3 nucleotides are TGTGCCAGCAGCTCCCACAGGGGACAGTACTTC.

The chain combines TRBV7-9 with TRBJ2-3; TRBD2 matches 13 bases. J was trimmed by 2 bases and V by 3 bases; bases with no gene match: 2. Germline V lookup: CDR1 SEHNR, CDR2 FQNEAQ (reference sequence). The CDR3 is 16 residues long. The CDR3 bases are TGTGCCAGCAGCTTGGGACTAGCGGGACCCACAGATACGCAGTATTTT. It codes for CASSLGLAGPTDTQYF.

This clone showed up just once. The gene calls are TRBV7-9 and TRBJ1-4, with D possibly TRBD1 on 5 matching bases. The germline V gene has CDR1 SEHNR and CDR2 FQNEAQ (reference sequence). The CDR3 is 14 residues long. Trimming stripped 2 bases from V and 7 bases from J, with 11 bases between. The DNA for the CDR3 is TGTGCCAGCAGCTTAAGGCAGGGTGGTGAAAAACTGTTTTTT. Protein sequence: CASSLRQGGEKLFF.

J is TRBJ2-7 and V is TRBV6-1; no definite D call. V was clipped by 3 bases and J by 0 bases, with 15 bases between them. Germline CDR1 reads MNHNS; CDR2 reads SASEGT. The CDR3 is made up of 16 amino acids. The chain's CDR3 is CASSDPAESYSYEQYF. DNA for the CDR3: TGTGCCAGCAGTGACCCCGCGGAGTCATACTCCTACGAGCAGTACTTC.

This rearrangement joins TRBV4-2 to TRBJ1-2; TRBD1 aligns across 10 bases. J was trimmed by 2 bases and V by 1 base; bases with no gene match: 1. Germline V gives CDR1 LGHNA, CDR2 YNFKEQ. The CDR3 contains 15 residues. Here the CDR3 DNA reads TGTGCCAGCAGCCAAGGGACAGGGGGAAACTATGGCTACACCTTC. Encoded protein: CASSQGTGGNYGYTF.

This clone appeared a single time. The V call is TRBV5-5, the J call TRBJ1-2, with unresolved D. Between the trimmed V and J ends, which lost 4 bases and 2 bases, there was a span of 9 bases. Germline loops: CDR1 SGHKS, CDR2 YYEKEE (reference sequence). The CDR3 is 13 residues long. CDR3 residues: CASSHDTNYGYTF. Written as DNA, the CDR3 is TGTGCCAGCAGCCACGACACAAACTATGGCTACACCTTC. Based on the CDR3 plus reference TRBV5-5 and TRBJ1-2, the full variable domain is DAGVTQSPTHLIKTRGQQVTLRCSPISGHKSVSWYQQVLGQGPQFIFQYYEKEERGRGNFPDRFSARQFPNYSSELNVNALLLGDSALYLCASSHDTNYGYTFGSGTRLTVV.

This chain links TRBV11-3 with TRBJ1-3, with D perhaps TRBD1 (5 bases). Germline V lookup: CDR1 SGHNT, CDR2 YENEEA. Trimming took 4 bases from V and 7 from J, leaving 23 bases between them. The CDR3 has 17 amino acids. CDR3 sequence (DNA): TGTGCCAGCAGCTCCGACCTGCTGAAGGTAGGGGACAACACCATATATTTT. Protein sequence: CASSSDLLKVGDNTIYF.

V and J are TRBV9 and TRBJ1-1, with a weak D call TRBD1 (6 bases). There are 15 residues in the CDR3. Germline V gene lookup returns CDR1 SGDLS and CDR2 YYNGEE. V lost 0 bases, J lost 5 bases, and 14 bases lay in between. CDR3 sequence (DNA): TGTGCCAGCAGCGTAGATCGGGGGGCGTATACTGAAGCTTTCTTT. It specifies CASSVDRGAYTEAFF.

Written as DNA, the CDR3 is TGTGCCAGCAGTGAACAGACCCCTCCCTACGAGCAGTACTTC. Encoded protein: CASSEQTPPYEQYF. The chain combines TRBV2 with TRBJ2-7; D is unresolved. The CDR3 is 14 residues long. The germline V gene has CDR1 SNHLY and CDR2 FYNNEI. V lost 2 bases and J 2 bases, leaving 10 bases between the germline ends.